The clone carrying this T cell receptor beta chain was detected only a few times. Its matching antigen is unknown. The record originates from a study of beta chain features in type 1 diabetes. Study context: Examined across all samples were over 85 million sorted cells. Points from the study as a whole: Within each of all four CD4+ subsets, Type 1 diabetes patients had TCRB CDR3s that were moderately but significantly shorter.

The ends lost 1 base at V and 10 bases at J; junction bases unmatched: 7. The germline gives CDR1 SGHTA, CDR2 FQGNSA. The CDR3 extends over 15 amino acids. Every isolated RNA sample was fully reverse transcribed, so sequencing captured expressed TCRB transcripts. The data were produced by immunoSEQ multiplex PCR, yet TCRdb's version contains in-frame clones alone and is incomplete. The data show about 190,000 clones, under 9.5% seen once. Sequencing was performed on central memory CD4+ T cells from blood. The chain is built from TRBV7-2 and TRBJ1-6; 7 bases are shared with TRBD1. This TCR derives from a man younger than 35 with type 1 diabetes. This CDR3 reads CASSLDTGAGSPLHF. CDR3 sequence (DNA): TGTGCCAGCAGCTTAGATACAGGGGCTGGGTCACCCCTCCACTTT.